The rows below give T cell receptor beta chains drawn from one sample of a study of cytomegalovirus exposure and HLA in healthy donors. Repertoires were generated with immunoSEQ multiplex PCR, while TCRdb's copy carries only in-frame clones and drops some. The sample yields under 400,000 clones, 88% seen once. The sequenced sample consisted of PBMCs. These receptors all stem from a young man in good health and CMV-seronegative. The CDR3 runs from the conserved cysteine through the conserved F or W. D genes are given only for firm matches. A clone size is listed for some rows: how often the clone was seen (once, few, many), or a class if it is expanded.

TRBD1,TRBV19,TRBJ1-2,-,TGTGCCAGTCGGCCGGGACAGGGAGCCTATGGCTACACCTTC,CASRPGQGAYGYTF
TRBD2,TRBV15,TRBJ2-5,-,TGTGCCACCAGCGCCCGACTAGCGGGGGGGAAGGAGACCCAGTACTTC,CATSARLAGGKETQYF
-,TRBV7-2,TRBJ1-2,-,TGTGCCAGCAGCACGGCCGGGACAATATATGGCTACACCTTC,CASSTAGTIYGYTF
TRBD1,TRBV19,TRBJ1-5,-,TGTGCCAGTACCAGGACAGGGAATAGCAATCAGCCCCAGCATTTT,CASTRTGNSNQPQHF
-,TRBV4-2,TRBJ1-1,-,TGTGCCAGCAGCCCGCGTGTGGTGGAGGGCACTGAAGCTTTCTTT,CASSPRVVEGTEAFF
-,TRBV25-1,TRBJ1-6,-,TGTGCCAGCAGTGAGTATGGGGGGTATAATTCACCCCTCCACTTT,CASSEYGGYNSPLHF
TRBD2,TRBV9,TRBJ2-7,-,TGTGCCAGCAGCTTGACTAGCGGGGGTTACTCCTACGAGCAGTACTTC,CASSLTSGGYSYEQYF
-,TRBV5-6,TRBJ2-7,-,TGTGCCAGCAGCTTGGTTCTTAGCGTGAACTACGAGCAGTACTTC,CASSLVLSVNYEQYF
TRBD1,TRBV6-5,TRBJ2-7,-,TGTGCCAGCAGTTACTCCAGGACAGGGGGCGGGGAGCAGTACTTC,CASSYSRTGGGEQYF
-,TRBV19,TRBJ2-3,-,TGTGCCACAGCCCTTACAGGAATCCCCACAGATACGCAGTATTTT,CATALTGIPTDTQYF
-,TRBV4-1,TRBJ2-3,once,TGCGCCAGCAGCCTAGGTGAGGCGAGGACGCAGTATTTT,CASSLGEARTQYF
TRBD2,TRBV10-3,TRBJ2-3,-,TGTGCCATCAAAGCTAGCGGGGGCCTAAGCACAGATACGCAGTATTTT,CAIKASGGLSTDTQYF
-,TRBV10-3,TRBJ1-6,-,TGTGCCATCAGTGATAGAGAGAGCTCCTATAATTCACCCCTCCACTTT,CAISDRESSYNSPLHF
-,TRBV14,TRBJ1-2,-,TGTGCCAGCAGCCAAGATCTAGCTGGTTTCTATGGCTACACCTTC,CASSQDLAGFYGYTF
-,TRBV19,TRBJ1-2,-,TGTGCCAGTAGTAACCGGGACACCTTTAACTATGGCTACACCTTC,CASSNRDTFNYGYTF
TRBD1,TRBV18,TRBJ1-5,-,TGTGCCAGCTCACCATCAGGGGGTAATCAGCCCCAGCATTTT,CASSPSGGNQPQHF
TRBD1,TRBV6-5,TRBJ2-7,-,TGTGCCAGCAGTTACTCTGACAGGGGGCTCTACGAGCAGTACTTC,CASSYSDRGLYEQYF
-,TRBV15,TRBJ1-6,-,TGTGCCACCAGCAGAGATAAGGGGGACGCGACGGGTGGAAATTCACCCCTCCACTTT,CATSRDKGDATGGNSPLHF
TRBD1,TRBV19,TRBJ1-5,once,TGTGCCAGTAGTATAGACTCCGGGACAGTGAATCAGCCCCAGCATTTT,CASSIDSGTVNQPQHF
TRBD1,TRBV7-2,TRBJ2-1,-,TGTGCCAGCAGCTTAGAGACAGGGGGCTCGAATGAGCAGTTCTTC,CASSLETGGSNEQFF
-,TRBV11-2,TRBJ1-6,-,TGTGCCAGCAGCCCGCCGCCAAGGAGCTCCTATAATTCACCCCTCCACTTT,CASSPPPRSSYNSPLHF
TRBD1,TRBV2,TRBJ1-3,-,TGTGCCAGCAGTGAAGGGCGACAGGGGGCTGGAAACACCATATATTTT,CASSEGRQGAGNTIYF
TRBD2,TRBV11-3,TRBJ2-1,-,TGTGCCAGCAGCAAACGGACTAGCGGGGGGGGCATCGATGAGCAGTTCTTC,CASSKRTSGGGIDEQFF
-,TRBV4-1,TRBJ1-2,-,TGCGCCAGCAGCCAAGAAATTACAGGGAACTATGGCTACACCTTC,CASSQEITGNYGYTF
-,TRBV2,TRBJ2-3,-,TGTGCCAGCAGACCACTAGAGAGGGCCACGGATACGCAGTATTTT,CASRPLERATDTQYF
TRBD1,TRBV11-2,TRBJ2-7,few,TGTGCCAGCAGCACACAGGGGAACGAGCAGTACTTC,CASSTQGNEQYF
-,TRBV15,TRBJ1-6,-,TGTGCCACCAGCAGAGACCGGTATAATTCACCCCTCCACTTT,CATSRDRYNSPLHF
TRBD2,TRBV29-1,TRBJ2-6,once,TGCAGCGTTGAATGGGCGGGAGGTGGGGCCAACGTCCTGACTTTC,CSVEWAGGGANVLTF
TRBD1,TRBV18,TRBJ1-2,-,TGTGCCAGCTCACCACAAGGACGGGGACAGGAAAGGGGGTATGGCTACACCTTC,CASSPQGRGQERGYGYTF
-,TRBV7-2,TRBJ1-5,-,TGTGCCAGCAGTTTAATTACCTCAGGGAATCAGCCCCAGCATTTT,CASSLITSGNQPQHF
TRBD2,TRBV9,TRBJ2-1,-,TGTGCCAGCAGCGTAGCGGGGGGTCATGAGCAGTTCTTC,CASSVAGGHEQFF
-,TRBV5-6,TRBJ1-5,once,TGTGCCAGCAGCTTTTCGGGATGGAGGGTCCGCCAGCCCCAGCATTTT,CASSFSGWRVRQPQHF
TRBD1,TRBV7-9,TRBJ1-5,few,TGTGCCAGCAGCTTAGGGACAGGGTTGGATGATCAGCCCCAGCATTTT,CASSLGTGLDDQPQHF
TRBD1,TRBV11-2,TRBJ2-7,-,TGTGCCAGCAGCTTATACAGGGGTTACGAGCAGTACTTC,CASSLYRGYEQYF
TRBD1,TRBV5-1,TRBJ1-2,-,TGCGCCAGCAGTTGGGACAGGTCTAACTATGGCTACACCTTC,CASSWDRSNYGYTF
-,TRBV5-5,TRBJ2-7,once,TGTGCCACCGGATTTTCGGGGACCTACGAGCAGTACTTC,CATGFSGTYEQYF
-,TRBV29-1,TRBJ1-1,-,TGCAGCGTTGCCGGGACAACGATGAACACTGAAGCTTTCTTT,CSVAGTTMNTEAFF
-,TRBV7-9,TRBJ2-7,few,TGTGCCAGCAGCTTAGAACAGGGAAGGCAGTACTTC,CASSLEQGRQYF
-,TRBV27,TRBJ1-6,-,TGTGCCAGCAGGGACTTAGCCTACCCAAGCTCCTATAATTCACCCCTCCACTTT,CASRDLAYPSSYNSPLHF
-,TRBV10-3,TRBJ1-3,-,TGTGCCACAGCCCGCCAACAGTGGGACACCATATATTTT,CATARQQWDTIYF
-,TRBV27,TRBJ1-5,-,TGTGCCAGCAGTAAGCCGGGTAGGCCCCAGCATTTT,CASSKPGRPQHF
TRBD1,TRBV7-8,TRBJ2-1,-,TGTGCCAGCAGCGCCCGGGACAGGGAGTACAATGAGCAGTTCTTC,CASSARDREYNEQFF
TRBD1,TRBV4-1,TRBJ1-4,-,TGCGCCAGCAGCCAAGATAGGGACAGGGGGATTAGCGAAAAACTGTTTTTT,CASSQDRDRGISEKLFF
TRBD1,TRBV4-1,TRBJ2-6,-,TGCGCCAGCAGCCACCCCGGGACAGCGGACTCTGGGGCCAACGTCCTGACTTTC,CASSHPGTADSGANVLTF
-,TRBV11-2,TRBJ2-3,-,TGTGCCAGCAGCTTAGTGGGGCGCGGAGATACGCAGTATTTT,CASSLVGRGDTQYF
TRBD2,TRBV15,TRBJ2-1,-,TGTGCCACCAGCAGAGATCGGGGTAGCGGGGGCCGCTACAATGAGCAGTTCTTC,CATSRDRGSGGRYNEQFF
-,TRBV6-5,TRBJ2-7,-,TGTGCCAGCAGTTACTCAGGAGCCAGCGAGCAGTACTTC,CASSYSGASEQYF
-,TRBV2,TRBJ2-1,-,TGTGCCAGCAGTGTTGGGGGGACGAAGTACGATGAGCAGTTCTTC,CASSVGGTKYDEQFF
TRBD1,TRBV29-1,TRBJ1-1,-,TGCAGCGTTTCCCCGGGACAGGGGAGAACTGAAGCTTTCTTT,CSVSPGQGRTEAFF
TRBD1,TRBV27,TRBJ2-7,-,TGTGCCAGCAGTTCCCCACGCCGGGACAGGGACGAGCAGTACTTC,CASSSPRRDRDEQYF
-,TRBV18,TRBJ1-3,-,TGTGCCAGCTCACGAACAGGGATGGATCATTACAGTCGAGGAAACACCATATATTTT,CASSRTGMDHYSRGNTIYF
TRBD1,TRBV19,TRBJ2-7,-,TGTGCCAGTAGCTCCGGGACAGGCTCTTACGAGCAGTACTTC,CASSSGTGSYEQYF
-,TRBV19,TRBJ2-1,-,TGTGCCAGTAGTAAGGGACTGTCTAATGAGCAGTTCTTC,CASSKGLSNEQFF
TRBD1,TRBV6-5,TRBJ1-2,-,TGTGCCAGCAGTTACAGGGGACAGGAGGGCTACACCTTC,CASSYRGQEGYTF
TRBD2,TRBV16,TRBJ2-6,-,TGTGCCAGCAGCGTGGGAGGGGATGGGGCCAACGTCCTGACTTTC,CASSVGGDGANVLTF
TRBD1,TRBV6-1,TRBJ2-7,few,TGTGCCAGCAGTGTCGGGACAGGGTATTCCTACGAGCAGTACTTC,CASSVGTGYSYEQYF
-,TRBV5-5,TRBJ2-7,-,TGTGCCAGCAGCTTGGCAGGATTCAAGAGCTCCTACGAGCAGTACTTC,CASSLAGFKSSYEQYF
TRBD1,TRBV18,TRBJ1-2,-,TGTGCCAGCTCACGGACAGGAGCTAACTATGGCTACACCTTC,CASSRTGANYGYTF